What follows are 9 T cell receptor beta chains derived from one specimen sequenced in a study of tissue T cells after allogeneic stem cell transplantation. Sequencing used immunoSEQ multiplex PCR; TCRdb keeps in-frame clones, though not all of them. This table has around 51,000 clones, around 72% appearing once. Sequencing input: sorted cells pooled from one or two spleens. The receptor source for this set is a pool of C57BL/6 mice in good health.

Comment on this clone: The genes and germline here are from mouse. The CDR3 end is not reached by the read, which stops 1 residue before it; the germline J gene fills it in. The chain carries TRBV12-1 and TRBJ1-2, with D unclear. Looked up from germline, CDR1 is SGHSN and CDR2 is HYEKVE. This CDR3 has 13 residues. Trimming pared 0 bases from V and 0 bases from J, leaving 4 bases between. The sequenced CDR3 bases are TGTGCCAGCTCTCTCGCAGCAAACTCCGACTACACC. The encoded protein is CASSLAANSDYT. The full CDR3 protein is CASSLAANSDYTF. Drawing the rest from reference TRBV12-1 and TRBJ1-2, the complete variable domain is DSGVVQSPRHIIKEKGGRSVLTCIPISGHSNVVWYQQTLGKELKFLIQHYEKVERDKGFLPSRFSVQQFDDYHSEMNMSALELEDSAMYFCASSLAANSDYTFGSGTRLLVI.

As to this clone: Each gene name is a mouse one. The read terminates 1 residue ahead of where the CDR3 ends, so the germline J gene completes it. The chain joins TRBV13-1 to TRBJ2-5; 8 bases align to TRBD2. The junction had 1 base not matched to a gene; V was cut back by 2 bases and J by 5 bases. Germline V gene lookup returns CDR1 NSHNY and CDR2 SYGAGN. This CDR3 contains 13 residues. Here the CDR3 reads CASSEGGRDTQYF. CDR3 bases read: TGTGCCAGCAGTGAGGGGGGGCGAGACACCCAGTAC.

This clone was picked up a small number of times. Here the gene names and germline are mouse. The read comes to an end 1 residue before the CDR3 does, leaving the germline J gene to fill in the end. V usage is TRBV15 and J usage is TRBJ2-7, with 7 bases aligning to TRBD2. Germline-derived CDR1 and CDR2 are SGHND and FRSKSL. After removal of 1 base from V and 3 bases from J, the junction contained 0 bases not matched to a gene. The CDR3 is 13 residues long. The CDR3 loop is CASSLGGGYEQYF. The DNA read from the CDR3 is TGTGCCAGCAGTTTAGGGGGGGGCTATGAACAGTAC.

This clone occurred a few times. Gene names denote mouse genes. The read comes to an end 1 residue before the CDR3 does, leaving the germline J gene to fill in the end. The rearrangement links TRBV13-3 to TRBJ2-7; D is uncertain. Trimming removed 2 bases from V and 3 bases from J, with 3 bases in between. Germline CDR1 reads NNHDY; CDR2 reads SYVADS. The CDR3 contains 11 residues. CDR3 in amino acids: CASSDDYEQYF. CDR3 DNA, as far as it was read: TGTGCCAGCAGTGACGACTATGAACAGTAC.

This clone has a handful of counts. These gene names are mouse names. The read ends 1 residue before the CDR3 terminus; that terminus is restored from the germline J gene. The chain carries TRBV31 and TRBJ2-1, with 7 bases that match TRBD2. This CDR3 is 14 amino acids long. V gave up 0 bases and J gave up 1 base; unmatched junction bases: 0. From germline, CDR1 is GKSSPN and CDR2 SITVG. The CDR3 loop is CAWSLGGNYAEQFF. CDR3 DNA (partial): TGTGCCTGGAGTCTGGGGGGGAACTATGCTGAGCAGTTC. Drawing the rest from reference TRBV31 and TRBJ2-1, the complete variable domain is AQTIHQWPVAEIKAVGSPLSLGCTIKGKSSPNLYWYWQATGGTLQQLFYSITVGQVESVVQLNLSASRPKDDQFILSTEKLLLSHSGFYLCAWSLGGNYAEQFFGPGTRLTVL.

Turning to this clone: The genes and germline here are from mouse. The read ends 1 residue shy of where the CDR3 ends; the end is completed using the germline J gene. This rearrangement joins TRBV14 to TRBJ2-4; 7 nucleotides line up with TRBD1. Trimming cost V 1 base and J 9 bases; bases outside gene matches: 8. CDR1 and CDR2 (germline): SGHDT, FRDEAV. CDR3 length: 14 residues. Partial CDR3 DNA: TGTGCCAGCAGTTTCAGGGACAGCAAATCGACCTTGTAC. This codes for CASSFRDSKSTLY. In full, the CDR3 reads CASSFRDSKSTLYF.

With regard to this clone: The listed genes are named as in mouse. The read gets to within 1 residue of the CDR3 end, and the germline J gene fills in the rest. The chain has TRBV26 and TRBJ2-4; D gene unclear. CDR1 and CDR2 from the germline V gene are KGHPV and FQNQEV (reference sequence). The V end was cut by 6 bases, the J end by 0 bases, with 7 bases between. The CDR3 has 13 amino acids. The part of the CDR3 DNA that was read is TGTGCCAGCAGCCCGAAGAGTCAAAACACCTTGTAC. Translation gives CASSPKSQNTLY. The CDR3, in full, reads CASSPKSQNTLYF.

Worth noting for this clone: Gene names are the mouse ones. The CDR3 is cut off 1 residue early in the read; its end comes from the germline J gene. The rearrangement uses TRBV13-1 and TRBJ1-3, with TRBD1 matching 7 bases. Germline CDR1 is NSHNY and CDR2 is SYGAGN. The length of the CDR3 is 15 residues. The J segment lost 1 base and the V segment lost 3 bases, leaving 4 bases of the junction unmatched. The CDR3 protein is CASSGAGGSGNTLYF. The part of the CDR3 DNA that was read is TGTGCCAGCAGTGGGGCAGGGGGATCTGGAAATACGCTCTAT.

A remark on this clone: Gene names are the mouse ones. The sequenced CDR3 bases are TGTGCCAGCTCTCTCGACGGGGGGGTCTATGCTGAGCAGTTC. The encoded protein is CASSLDGGVYAEQF. Given in full, the CDR3 is CASSLDGGVYAEQFF. The gene calls are TRBV12-1 and TRBJ2-1; 7 bases match TRBD2. The observed sequence ends 1 residue before the CDR3 terminus, with the missing tail filled in from the germline J gene. Trimming took 0 bases from V and 3 from J; bases not matched to a gene: 4. The CDR3 contains 15 residues. CDR1 and CDR2 from the germline V gene are SGHSN and HYEKVE.